A selection of T cell receptor beta chains follows, all from one sample in a study of CD8+ T cells in alopecia areata. TCRdb's copy holds only in-frame clones and misses some; the assay was immunoSEQ multiplex PCR. The profile shows some 170,000 clones, about 72% of them singletons. This material consisted of CD8+ T cells sorted from blood, taken at week 0. The source is a human donor with alopecia areata. The CDR3 runs from the conserved cysteine through the conserved F or W. D genes are given only for firm matches. Not all rows give a size; the values are once, few, many and, for expanded clones, a class.

j_gene,d_gene,abundance,v_gene,CDR3aa,CDR3nt
TRBJ1-5,-,once,TRBV5-6,CASSLAWDPLQPQHF,TGTGCCAGCAGCTTGGCCTGGGACCCCCTCCAGCCCCAGCATTTT
TRBJ1-2,TRBD1,-,TRBV2,CASLYRRDRGYGYTF,TGTGCCAGCCTATACCGACGGGACAGGGGCTATGGCTACACCTTC
TRBJ1-1,-,-,TRBV2,CASSEGGRTEAFF,TGTGCCAGCAGTGAGGGGGGGCGGACTGAAGCTTTCTTT
TRBJ1-5,TRBD1,once,TRBV29-1,CSVGQGAEPQHF,TGCAGCGTGGGTCAGGGGGCCGAGCCCCAGCATTTT
TRBJ2-2,-,-,TRBV6-5,CASSIQGVGELFF,TGTGCCAGCAGTATACAGGGTGTCGGGGAGCTGTTTTTT
TRBJ1-4,-,-,TRBV23-1,CAITLLVVANEKLFF,TGCGCCATCACCTTGTTGGTAGTTGCTAATGAAAAACTGTTTTTT
TRBJ1-6,-,few,TRBV29-1,CSVVTQGYSPLHF,TGCAGCGTTGTCACACAGGGCTACTCACCCCTCCACTTT
TRBJ2-7,-,-,TRBV6-5,CASSYSISLDYEQYF,TGTGCCAGCAGTTACTCGATCAGCTTAGACTACGAGCAGTACTTC
TRBJ1-1,-,-,TRBV5-6,CASSLGGITEAFF,TGTGCCAGCAGCTTGGGTGGCATCACTGAAGCTTTCTTT
TRBJ2-1,-,-,TRBV5-5,CASSLGSDNEQFF,TGTGCCAGCAGCTTGGGTTCGGACAATGAGCAGTTCTTC
TRBJ2-4,-,-,TRBV10-2,CASRRGGAKNIQYF,TGCGCCAGCAGACGAGGGGGAGCCAAAAACATTCAGTACTTC
TRBJ1-2,-,once,TRBV19,CATVGAGYGYTF,TGTGCCACGGTCGGGGCGGGCTATGGCTACACCTTC
TRBJ1-5,-,-,TRBV4-1,CASSQDAANQPQHF,TGCGCCAGCAGCCAAGACGCAGCTAATCAGCCCCAGCATTTT
TRBJ2-7,-,-,TRBV7-9,CASSLAIGELTYEQYF,TGTGCCAGCAGCTTAGCTATCGGCGAACTCACCTACGAGCAGTACTTC
TRBJ1-1,-,-,TRBV23-1,CASSQPTDTNTEAFF,TGCGCCAGCAGTCAACCGACCGATACAAACACTGAAGCTTTCTTT
TRBJ2-5,TRBD2,-,TRBV27,CASSWRGFEETQYF,TGTGCCAGCAGCTGGCGGGGGTTTGAAGAGACCCAGTACTTC
TRBJ1-1,TRBD1,-,TRBV7-9,CASSGTGRAFF,TGTGCCAGCAGCGGGACAGGGAGAGCTTTCTTT
TRBJ2-3,TRBD2,once,TRBV7-9,CASSSWTSGAKDTQYF,TGTGCCAGCAGCTCATGGACTAGCGGGGCTAAAGATACGCAGTATTTT
TRBJ2-5,-,-,TRBV6-5,CASSPTQAYQETQYF,TGTGCCAGCAGCCCTACACAAGCCTATCAAGAGACCCAGTACTTC
TRBJ1-1,-,-,TRBV6-5,CASSYGGNTEAFF,TGTGCCAGCAGTTACGGGGGTAACACTGAAGCTTTCTTT
TRBJ2-3,-,few,TRBV5-1,CASSSGSRVKGDTQYF,TGCGCCAGCAGCTCCGGATCCCGCGTGAAAGGAGATACGCAGTATTTT
TRBJ2-7,TRBD2,few,TRBV29-1,CSVPLGGNSYEQYF,TGCAGCGTCCCCCTGGGGGGGAACTCCTACGAGCAGTACTTC
TRBJ2-7,TRBD1,-,TRBV5-1,CASSWSGGGEQYF,TGCGCCAGCAGCTGGTCAGGGGGCGGCGAGCAGTACTTC
TRBJ2-1,-,few,TRBV30,CAWKVGPYNEQFF,TGTGCCTGGAAAGTGGGGCCATACAATGAGCAGTTCTTC
TRBJ1-2,-,-,TRBV13,CASSFSGVDYGYTF,TGTGCCAGCAGCTTTTCAGGGGTCGACTATGGCTACACCTTC
TRBJ2-2,TRBD1,-,TRBV29-1,CSARGPGELFF,TGCAGCGCTAGGGGGCCAGGGGAGCTGTTTTTT
TRBJ2-4,-,-,TRBV19,CASSMRRTDNSLAIQYF,TGTGCCAGTAGTATGAGGAGGACAGACAACTCCCTGGCCATTCAGTACTTC
TRBJ1-2,-,-,TRBV6-5,CASSYSRQSYGYTF,TGTGCCAGCAGTTACTCTCGGCAGTCCTATGGCTACACCTTC
TRBJ2-1,TRBD1,-,TRBV7-6,CASSLRRGTGEDNEQFF,TGTGCCAGCAGCTTAAGGAGGGGGACAGGGGAAGACAATGAGCAGTTCTTC
TRBJ2-7,TRBD1,-,TRBV4-2,CASSQDAGQGAAGWQYF,TGTGCCAGCAGCCAAGATGCAGGACAGGGGGCGGCGGGATGGCAGTACTTC
TRBJ2-1,-,-,TRBV7-9,CASSLSSNEQFF,TGTGCCAGCAGCTTATCTAGCAATGAGCAGTTCTTC
TRBJ2-2,-,-,TRBV29-1,CSVEDPQNTGELFF,TGCAGCGTTGAAGATCCTCAGAACACCGGGGAGCTGTTTTTT
TRBJ2-7,TRBD1,-,TRBV4-2,CASSQRTGTGGHEQYF,TGTGCCAGCAGCCAAAGGACCGGGACAGGGGGTCACGAGCAGTACTTC
TRBJ2-3,-,few,TRBV6-5,CASSPGQRGTDTQYF,TGTGCCAGCAGCCCAGGACAGCGAGGAACAGATACGCAGTATTTT
TRBJ2-3,-,few,TRBV4-1,CASSGTRTDTQYF,TGCGCCAGCAGCGGTACCCGGACAGATACGCAGTATTTT
TRBJ2-3,-,-,TRBV9,CASSTTGFPDTQYF,TGTGCCAGCAGCACAACCGGGTTCCCAGATACGCAGTATTTT
TRBJ1-2,-,few,TRBV12-5,CASGEEGGGYTF,TGTGCTAGTGGCGAAGAGGGTGGGGGCTACACCTTC
TRBJ2-1,-,-,TRBV6-5,CASSYSNVGEQFF,TGTGCCAGCAGTTACTCGAATGTCGGTGAGCAGTTCTTC
TRBJ1-5,-,few,TRBV5-1,CASSLDSFNQPQHF,TGCGCCAGCAGCTTAGACAGCTTCAATCAGCCCCAGCATTTT
TRBJ1-2,-,-,TRBV2,CASSERAGDGYTF,TGTGCCAGCAGTGAACGGGCAGGGGATGGCTACACCTTC
TRBJ1-5,-,-,TRBV18,CASSPGPWYNQPQHF,TGTGCCAGCTCACCCGGGCCCTGGTACAATCAGCCCCAGCATTTT
TRBJ1-4,-,-,TRBV7-9,CASSFSGNEKLFF,TGTGCCAGCAGCTTTTCCGGTAATGAAAAACTGTTTTTT
TRBJ2-5,TRBD1,-,TRBV27,CASSSTGGETQYF,TGTGCCAGCAGTTCTACAGGGGGAGAGACCCAGTACTTC
TRBJ1-6,-,-,TRBV9,CASSVASGSNSPLHF,TGTGCCAGCAGCGTAGCTTCAGGGAGTAATTCACCCCTCCACTTT
TRBJ2-7,-,-,TRBV6-5,CASIMGFGAGEQYF,TGTGCCAGCATTATGGGGTTTGGAGCTGGCGAGCAGTACTTC
TRBJ2-1,-,-,TRBV4-2,CASSQGTDGNEQFF,TGTGCCAGCAGCCAGGGGACGGACGGCAATGAGCAGTTCTTC
TRBJ1-1,-,-,TRBV10-3,CAYQTGTEAFF,TGTGCCTACCAAACGGGAACTGAAGCTTTCTTT
TRBJ1-2,-,-,TRBV4-1,CASPPGQLFYGYTF,TGCGCCAGCCCCCCCGGACAACTATTTTATGGCTACACCTTC
TRBJ2-5,TRBD1,-,TRBV25-1,CASSGWDRDVTQYF,TGTGCCAGCAGTGGCTGGGACAGGGATGTGACCCAGTACTTC
TRBJ1-6,-,-,TRBV5-1,CASSLRGRDSPLHF,TGCGCCAGCAGCTTGAGAGGGAGGGATTCACCCCTCCACTTT
TRBJ2-7,TRBD1,-,TRBV5-1,CASSQDRAYEQYF,TGCGCCAGCAGCCAGGACAGGGCCTACGAGCAGTACTTC